A single sample is the source of the 18 T cell receptor beta chains below, sequenced in a study of CD8+CD57+ T cells in acquired aplastic anemia. CDR3 and TCR beta VDJ profiling relied on a genomic DNA template. MiXCR, run by TCRdb on the reads, gives a single entry per CDR3 protein. The data show 190,000 or so distinct CDR3 sequences, roughly 50% seen once. By flow cytometry, patients selected for sequencing had shown an expansion of CD8+CD57+ cells. The sample taken for sequencing was sorted CD4+, CD8+, or CD8+CD57+ T cells (not recorded which) from PBMCs. The receptors derive from a human donor with aplastic anemia.

The chain employs TRBV11-2 and TRBJ1-5; D gene ambiguous. This CDR3 spans 19 amino acids. Germline loops: CDR1 SGHAT, CDR2 FQNNGV. V was shortened by 6 bases and J by 6 bases, with 30 bases between the two germline ends. The CDR3 coding sequence is TGTGCCAGCAGTCCGACCAACGTAGGGTTCGGTATAGGCAGTCAGCCCCAGCATTTT. This codes for CASSPTNVGFGIGSQPQHF.

In its sample, this clonotype was seen many times. V usage is TRBV15 and J usage is TRBJ2-1; 7 bases line up with TRBD2. Trimming took 0 bases from V and 0 from J; bases not matched to a gene: 11. The germline CDR1 and CDR2 sequences are LNHNV and YYDKDF (reference sequence). The CDR3 runs 19 residues. The CDR3 here is CATSRDWGSLANSYNEQFF. The CDR3 coding sequence is TGTGCCACCAGCAGAGATTGGGGTTCACTAGCGAACTCCTACAATGAGCAGTTCTTC.

This chain connects TRBV11-2 to TRBJ2-7; 9 bases are a match to TRBD1. The ends lost 5 bases at V and 5 bases at J; junction bases unmatched: 10. CDR3 length: 15 amino acids. The germline V gene encodes CDR1 SGHAT and CDR2 FQNNGV. The CDR3 loop is CASSPLGQGSHEQYF. CDR3 bases: TGTGCCAGCAGCCCCTTAGGACAGGGGTCCCACGAGCAGTACTTC.

To note about this clonotype: This clone may be a read error of a much larger clone one base away. This chain joins TRBV5-1 and TRBJ2-1; TRBD2 agrees at 12 bases. CDR1 is SGHRS and CDR2 is YFSETQ in the germline V gene. The CDR3 spans 15 residues. CDR3 bases: TGCGCCAGCAGCCCTAGCGGGGGGGCCTACAATGAGCAGCTCTTC. Translating it yields CASSPSGGAYNEQLF.

As concerns this clonotype: A read error may explain this, as a much larger clone is one base away. J is TRBJ1-1 and V is TRBV7-2; 8 bases match TRBD1. V shed 3 bases and J 6 bases; nucleotides not matched to a gene: 3. CDR1 and CDR2 from the germline V gene are SGHTA and FQGNSA. The CDR3 contains 13 residues. For the CDR3, the DNA is TGTGCCAGCAGCTTGACAGGGGAGGCTGAAGCTTTCTTT. It yields the protein CASSLTGEAEAFF.

Regarding this clonotype: Germline and junction disagree at one end, which may indicate a read error. The chain couples TRBV7-3 to TRBJ2-7; unclear D gene. Germline V gene lookup returns CDR1 SGHTA and CDR2 FQGTGA. This CDR3 spans 11 amino acids. This CDR3 is CASSLKYEEYF. CDR3 nucleotides: TGTGCCAGCAGCTTAAAGTACGAGGAGTACTTC.

The J gene is TRBJ2-7, the V gene TRBV20-1, with D possibly TRBD1 on 5 matching bases. CDR1 is DFQATT and CDR2 is SNEGSKA in the germline V gene (reference sequence). This CDR3 spans 16 amino acids. Trimming removed 1 base at V and 1 base at J, with 17 bases between. The DNA for the CDR3 is TGCAGTGCTAGAGGAAGGGGTACGGACGGTTCCTACGAGCAGTACTTC. The encoded protein is CSARGRGTDGSYEQYF.

Notes on this clonotype: This may be a read error, as it is one base from a much larger clone. The CDR3 nucleotides read TGTGCCAGCAACCCGGTTTTAGGGGGCTCCCACGAGCAGTACTTC. Protein: CASNPVLGGSHEQYF. The genes are TRBV7-9 and TRBJ2-7, with TRBD1 matching over 7 bases. The CDR3 is 15 residues long. CDR1 and CDR2 from the germline V gene are SEHNR and FQNEAQ (reference sequence). The whole variable domain, remainder taken from reference TRBV7-9 and TRBJ2-7, is DTGVSQNPRHKITKRGQNVTFRCDPISEHNRLYWYRQTLGQGPEFLTYFQNEAQLEKSRLLSDRFSAERPKGSFSTLEIQRTEQGDSAMYLCASNPVLGGSHEQYFGPGTRLTVT.

This clonotype rates as medium-sized (0.01 to 0.1%). The rearrangement joins TRBV20-1 to TRBJ1-1; a possible D gene is TRBD1 (5 bases). Trimming took 6 bases from V and 0 from J, leaving 11 bases between them. CDR3 length: 13 residues. Germline loops: CDR1 DFQATT, CDR2 SNEGSKA (reference sequence). The CDR3 DNA reads as TGCAGTGCCTCGGACATAGTGAACACTGAAGCTTTCTTT. This sequence encodes CSASDIVNTEAFF.

In this sample, this clonotype turned up a few times. The V call is TRBV10-3, the J call TRBJ2-7; tentative D call: TRBD1 (6 bases). Trimming shortened V by 6 bases and J by 4 bases, and 16 bases separated the two germline ends. This CDR3 comprises 14 residues. The germline V gene has CDR1 ENHRY and CDR2 SYGVKD. CDR3 in DNA: TGTGCCATCAGCCCGACAGGAGTGGAGTACGAGCAGTACTTC. It yields the protein CAISPTGVEYEQYF.

This clonotype was recorded at least ten times. The V gene is TRBV12-3 or TRBV12-4, the J gene TRBJ2-1, with 7 positions matching TRBD2. V trimming: 1 base; J trimming: 3 bases; junction bases outside the gene matches: 3. This CDR3 has 15 residues. In DNA form, the CDR3 reads TGTGCCAGCAGTTTAGGGGGGGGACTCTACAATGAGCAGTTCTTC. This gives the protein CASSLGGGLYNEQFF.

This clonotype was observed many times. The genes are TRBV4-2 and TRBJ2-2; TRBD2 aligns across 7 bases. Germline CDR1 reads LGHNA; CDR2 reads YNFKEQ. The CDR3 is made up of 15 amino acids. The ends lost 0 bases at V and 4 bases at J; junction bases unmatched: 2. CDR3 residues: CASSQEGGITGELFF. CDR3 nucleotides: TGTGCCAGCAGCCAAGAGGGGGGGATCACCGGGGAGCTGTTTTTT.

This clonotype was found a few times. The chain couples TRBV2 to TRBJ1-1; D may be TRBD1 (5 bases). The CDR3 has 13 amino acids. V shed 3 bases and J shed 5 bases, with 10 bases lying between them. Germline assignment: CDR1 SNHLY and CDR2 FYNNEI. The CDR3 region is CASSDQGWTEAFF. The CDR3 nucleotides are TGTGCCAGCAGTGACCAGGGTTGGACTGAAGCTTTCTTT.

This clonotype was observed at least ten times. V gene TRBV14 combines with J gene TRBJ1-1; 7 bases map to TRBD1. CDR3 length: 15 residues. J lost 1 base, V lost 3 bases, and 5 bases had no gene match. Germline assignment: CDR1 SGHDN and CDR2 FVKESK. CDR3 protein: CASSHSRGKNTEAFF. As DNA, the CDR3 is TGTGCCAGCAGCCACTCCAGGGGGAAGAACACTGAAGCTTTCTTT.

The chain carries TRBV15 and TRBJ2-5; D ambiguous. The V gene lost 0 bases and the J gene lost 5 bases, with 13 bases spanning the gap. This CDR3 comprises 15 residues. Looked up from germline, CDR1 is LNHNV and CDR2 is YYDKDF (reference sequence). The CDR3 protein is CATSRDIHEGETQYF. The CDR3 coding sequence is TGTGCCACCAGCAGAGATATCCATGAAGGGGAGACCCAGTACTTC. The entire variable domain, with the rest obtained from reference TRBV15 and TRBJ2-5, is as follows: DAMVIQNPRYQVTQFGKPVTLSCSQTLNHNVMYWYQQKSSQAPKLLFHYYDKDFNNEADTPDNFQSRRPNTSFCFLDIRSPGLGDTAMYLCATSRDIHEGETQYFGPGTRLLVL.

The V and J genes are TRBV7-8 and TRBJ1-6, with 8 bases fitting TRBD1. The CDR3 is 17 residues long. Unmatched junction bases numbered 15, after V lost 5 bases and J lost 9 bases. CDR1 is SGHVS and CDR2 is FQNEAQ in the germline V gene. CDR3 DNA: TGTGCCAGCAGCAAATACGGGACAGGACAAGGCGGTTCACCCCTCCACTTT. This gives the protein CASSKYGTGQGGSPLHF.

This clonotype was recorded many times. The chain uses TRBV28 and TRBJ2-5; unclear D gene. Germline CDR1 and CDR2: MDHEN and SYDVKM. V dropped 6 bases and J dropped 6 bases, with 11 bases sitting between them. The CDR3 has 12 residues. The CDR3 coding sequence is TGTGCCAGCAGACGGGTGCAACAGACCCAGTACTTC. Protein product: CASRRVQQTQYF.

The V gene is TRBV6-1, the J gene TRBJ2-7; D remains unclear. Germline V gene lookup returns CDR1 MNHNS and CDR2 SASEGT. CDR3 length: 14 amino acids. The V end lost 9 bases, the J end lost 0 bases, and 15 bases lay between the germline ends. The CDR3 protein is CASSITSSSYEQYF. The CDR3 nucleotides read TGTGCCAGTAGTATTACCAGCAGCTCCTACGAGCAGTACTTC.